This TCR beta chain was identified in a study of T-cell memory formation after mild COVID-19. Whole-study context: The study found TCR clusters largely donor specific. Study outcomes and limitations: Cross-reactive memory apparently joined, as some responding clones appeared in pre-infection memory. Clones that got smaller from day 15 to 85 had even CD4/CD8, while clones growing later tipped toward CD4+.

Sample barcodes and UMIs were carried by the TCR alpha and TCR beta cDNA libraries that 5'RACE generated with constant-segment primers. From the 5' RACE reads, TCRdb called clonotypes with MiXCR, one entry per CDR3 protein. The table has roughly 180,000 distinct CDR3 sequences, approximately 18% seen once. This clonotype was seen more than once but under ten times. What it binds is unknown. This CDR3 has 12 residues. CDR1 and CDR2 from the germline V gene are MNHEY and SVGAGI. V lost 10 bases and J 5 bases, leaving 11 bases between the germline ends. This sequence was found in a man between 18 and 29 years old who had mild COVID-19 (a few samples of this study predate the infection). Cell type and time point are not known. The specimen sequenced was PBMCs or a T cell subset sorted from them (not recorded which). This chain uses TRBV6-5 with TRBJ1-4; D uncertain. The chain's CDR3 is CATARRNEKLFF. As DNA, the CDR3 is TGTGCCACCGCCAGACGAAATGAAAAACTGTTTTTT.